These 31 T cell receptor beta chains originate from one sample sequenced in a study of blood T cell repertoires in COVID-19. Generated by immunoSEQ multiplex PCR, the TCRdb table keeps only in-frame clones and is missing some. The sample consists of approximately 170,000 clones, approximately 88% of them appearing once. Material: PBMCs or T cells enriched from blood (not recorded which). These receptors originate from a woman aged 25 to 39 who had recovered from COVID-19.

The gene calls are TRBV3-1 (or the pseudogene TRBV3-2) and TRBJ2-5; D is possibly TRBD2 (5 bases). The germline V gene encodes CDR1 LGHDT and CDR2 YNNKEL (reference sequence). V shed 0 bases and J shed 4 bases, with 9 bases lying between them. There are 14 residues in the CDR3. The CDR3 here is CASSQDRGSETQYF. Here the CDR3 DNA reads TGTGCCAGCAGCCAAGATCGAGGGTCAGAGACCCAGTACTTC.

V is TRBV28 and J is TRBJ1-1; 7 bases agree with TRBD1. The length of the CDR3 is 16 residues. Germline assignment: CDR1 MDHEN and CDR2 SYDVKM. V shed 5 bases and J 5 bases; nucleotides not matched to a gene: 14. The CDR3 sequence: CASSPLGLRGRTEAFF. In nucleotides, the CDR3 is TGTGCCAGCAGTCCCCTTGGGCTTAGGGGGCGAACTGAAGCTTTCTTT.

This clone was seen only a few times. This chain links TRBV11-2 with TRBJ1-3; D is undetermined. The CDR3 is 13 residues long. CDR1 SGHAT and CDR2 FQNNGV come from the germline V gene. V lost 5 bases and J lost 8, with 13 bases in between. The CDR3 DNA reads TGTGCCAGCAGCAACAGATTCCGAGACACCATATATTTT. Residues: CASSNRFRDTIYF. The variable domain in full, completed from reference TRBV11-2 and TRBJ1-3, reads EAGVAQSPRYKIIEKRQSVAFWCNPISGHATLYWYQQILGQGPKLLIQFQNNGVVDDSQLPKDRFSAERLKGVDSTLKIQPAKLEDSAVYLCASSNRFRDTIYFGEGSWLTVV.

V is TRBV28 and J is TRBJ1-5; TRBD1 is a possible D gene (5 bases). The CDR3 sequence is 16 residues long. The V gene's germline CDR1 is MDHEN and CDR2 SYDVKM. Trimming shortened V by 2 bases and J by 2 bases, and 13 bases separated the two germline ends. In DNA, the CDR3 is TGTGCCAGCAGTTTACGCCCCTGGGGGGGCAATCAGCCCCAGCATTTT. Its translation: CASSLRPWGGNQPQHF.

This rearrangement joins TRBV3-1 (or the pseudogene TRBV3-2) to TRBJ1-6; D is unclear. Germline V gene data show CDR1 as LGHDT and CDR2 as YNNKEL (reference sequence). Trimming left V 1 base short and J 9 bases short, with 13 bases between. The CDR3 length is 15 residues. The CDR3 region is CASSQGEFVTSPLHF. CDR3 nucleotide sequence: TGTGCCAGCAGCCAAGGGGAGTTCGTCACTTCACCCCTCCACTTT.

The chain links TRBV9 to TRBJ2-1; D not certain. The V end was cut by 4 bases, the J end by 9 bases, with 11 bases between. CDR1 SGDLS and CDR2 YYNGEE come from the germline V gene. The CDR3 has 12 residues. CDR3 in DNA: TGTGCCAGCAGCTCGCGCGTCGGTGAGCAGTTCTTC. As protein: CASSSRVGEQFF. The full variable domain, with the rest looked up from reference TRBV9 and TRBJ2-1, is DSGVTQTPKHLITATGQRVTLRCSPRSGDLSVYWYQQSLDQGLQFLIQYYNGEERAKGNILERFSAQQFPDLHSELNLSSLELGDSALYFCASSSRVGEQFFGPGTRLTVL.

This rearrangement joins TRBV18 to TRBJ1-2; 10 positions match TRBD1. CDR3 size: 15 residues. The germline V gene encodes CDR1 KGHSH and CDR2 LQKENI. V dropped 3 bases and J dropped 7; count of bases not matched to a gene: 8. The CDR3 DNA is TGTGCCAGCTCACCGCCGACAGGGGGCGCGGGTGGCTACACCTTC. Translation: CASSPPTGGAGGYTF.

V usage is TRBV7-6 and J usage is TRBJ1-1; unclear D gene. The CDR3 runs to 13 residues. V lost 8 bases, J lost 2 bases, and 12 bases lay in between. Germline V gene data show CDR1 as SGHVS and CDR2 as FNYEAQ. Here the CDR3 reads CASGPSGNTEAFF. The CDR3 nucleotides are TGTGCCAGCGGGCCTTCGGGAAACACTGAAGCTTTCTTT.

This clone was seen a handful of times. The J gene is TRBJ2-1, the V gene TRBV6-5; D is possibly TRBD2 (6 bases). CDR3 size: 13 residues. CDR1 is MNHEY, CDR2 SVGAGI, per germline. Trimming stripped 0 bases from V and 9 bases from J, with 9 bases between. The CDR3 DNA reads as TGTGCCAGCAGTTACTCGCACGGGGGTGAGCAGTTCTTC. Its translation: CASSYSHGGEQFF.

This clone was picked up one time. V usage is TRBV10-1 and J usage is TRBJ1-2; 8 bases match TRBD1. Per the germline V gene, CDR1 is WNHNN and CDR2 is SYGVQD (reference sequence). The V and J ends lost 6 bases and 14 bases, in that order; junction bases with no gene match: 11. This CDR3 is built from 12 residues. CDR3 in DNA: TGCGCCAGCAGACAGACAGGGGCCCGGGGGACCTTC. It translates to CASRQTGARGTF.

V and J are TRBV28 and TRBJ1-5, with TRBD1 identical over 9 bases. The CDR3 has 15 amino acids. Germline CDR1 and CDR2: MDHEN and SYDVKM. The V segment lost 8 bases and the J segment 4 bases; nucleotides outside the gene matches: 9. CDR3 DNA sequence: TGTGCCAGCTCACCCGGGACAGGGAGGAATCAGCCCCAGCATTTT. It codes for CASSPGTGRNQPQHF. Full variable domain (rest looked up from reference TRBV28 and TRBJ1-5): DVKVTQSSRYLVKRTGEKVFLECVQDMDHENMFWYRQDPGLGLRLIYFSYDVKMKEKGDIPEGYSVSREKKERFSLILESASTNQTSMYLCASSPGTGRNQPQHFGDGTRLSIL.

V gene TRBV7-2 combines with J gene TRBJ1-1; 8 bases align to TRBD1. The length of the CDR3 is 14 residues. Per germline, CDR1 SGHTA and CDR2 FQGNSA. V shed 6 bases and J 4 bases; nucleotides not matched to a gene: 7. The CDR3 here is CASSYQGAGTEAFF. The CDR3 DNA follows: TGTGCCAGCAGTTATCAGGGGGCAGGCACTGAAGCTTTCTTT.

V is TRBV19 and J is TRBJ2-5; D might be TRBD1 (5 bases). The V gene's germline CDR1 is LNHDA and CDR2 SQIVND (reference sequence). The CDR3 loop spans 15 amino acids. Trimming took off 0 bases at V and 5 bases at J, with 13 bases between the two ends. In DNA form, the CDR3 reads TGTGCCAGTAGTATAGATCAGGGTCAAGGGGAGACCCAGTACTTC. It specifies CASSIDQGQGETQYF.

The chain combines TRBV5-1 with TRBJ2-2; 10 nucleotides align to TRBD1. V lost 0 bases, J lost 7 bases, and 6 bases stayed unmatched. This CDR3 has 16 amino acids. Germline CDR1 and CDR2: SGHRS and YFSETQ. CDR3 coding DNA: TGCGCCAGCAGCTTGGGACAGGGGGCTGAAGTCGGGGAGCTGTTTTTT. It yields the protein CASSLGQGAEVGELFF. The full variable domain, completed using reference TRBV5-1 and TRBJ2-2, is KAGVTQTPRYLIKTRGQQVTLSCSPISGHRSVSWYQQTPGQGLQFLFEYFSETQRNKGNFPGRFSGRQFSNSRSEMNVSTLELGDSALYLCASSLGQGAEVGELFFGEGSRLTVL.

V is TRBV3-1 (or the pseudogene TRBV3-2) and J is TRBJ2-1; 8 bases are a match to TRBD2. Germline values: CDR1 LGHDT, CDR2 YNNKEL (reference sequence). The CDR3 totals 17 residues. V dropped 0 bases and J dropped 8; count of bases not matched to a gene: 12. The CDR3 bases are TGTGCCAGCAGCCAAGATCTGGCGGGAGGACGTAGCTATGAGCAGTTCTTC. Translation: CASSQDLAGGRSYEQFF.

This sequence joins TRBV5-1 and TRBJ2-6; D is uncertain. The CDR3 runs to 17 residues. Germline CDR1 SGHRS, CDR2 YFSETQ. Between the trimmed V and J ends, which lost 7 bases and 0 bases, there was a span of 17 bases. In DNA form, the CDR3 reads TGCGCCAGCCAGCGCGATACTATTATCTCTGGGGCCAACGTCCTGACTTTC. This encodes CASQRDTIISGANVLTF. The variable domain in full, completed from reference TRBV5-1 and TRBJ2-6, reads KAGVTQTPRYLIKTRGQQVTLSCSPISGHRSVSWYQQTPGQGLQFLFEYFSETQRNKGNFPGRFSGRQFSNSRSEMNVSTLELGDSALYLCASQRDTIISGANVLTFGAGSRLTVL.

The CDR3 sequence is CATSRPQGGGVEQFF. The CDR3 DNA is TGTGCCACCAGCAGACCCCAGGGAGGAGGGGTTGAGCAGTTCTTC. V is TRBV15 and J is TRBJ2-1, with D possibly matching TRBD2 (6 bases). Germline V gives CDR1 LNHNV, CDR2 YYDKDF (reference sequence). CDR3 length equals 15 residues. Between the trimmed V and J ends, which lost 2 bases and 9 bases, there was a span of 17 bases. Looking up the rest from reference TRBV15 and TRBJ2-1 gives the full variable domain: DAMVIQNPRYQVTQFGKPVTLSCSQTLNHNVMYWYQQKSSQAPKLLFHYYDKDFNNEADTPDNFQSRRPNTSFCFLDIRSPGLGDTAMYLCATSRPQGGGVEQFFGPGTRLTVL.

This chain links TRBV9 with TRBJ1-2; tentatively, D is TRBD1 (6 bases). Per the germline V gene, CDR1 is SGDLS and CDR2 is YYNGEE. The CDR3 is made up of 13 amino acids. With 0 bases removed from V and 8 bases from J, the gap between germline ends came to 11 bases. This CDR3 is CASSVVPGDGYTF. CDR3 DNA sequence: TGTGCCAGCAGCGTAGTGCCAGGGGACGGCTACACCTTC.

J is TRBJ2-7 and V is TRBV7-8; weak D call: TRBD1 (6 bases). The germline CDR1 and CDR2 sequences are SGHVS and FQNEAQ. V lost 6 bases, J lost 2 bases, and 17 bases lay in between. This CDR3 has 15 residues. The CDR3 nucleotides read TGTGCCAGCAGACCTTTTGACAGGCCCACCTACGAGCAGTACGTC. It yields the protein CASRPFDRPTYEQYV.

V and J are TRBV28 and TRBJ1-2, with D perhaps matching TRBD1 (6 bases). The CDR3 spans 14 residues. CDR1 and CDR2 from the germline V gene are MDHEN and SYDVKM. V lost 5 bases, J lost 5 bases, and 15 bases lay in between. Here the CDR3 reads CASSPTGQLYGYTF. The CDR3 DNA is TGTGCCAGCAGTCCAACGGGACAACTTTATGGCTACACCTTC.

The rearrangement uses TRBV5-1 and TRBJ2-3; D gene uncertain. The CDR3 consists of 14 residues. V was cut by 0 bases and J by 3 bases, with 8 bases left in between. Germline CDR1 reads SGHRS; CDR2 reads YFSETQ. The CDR3 spells CASSLGHGTDTQYF. In nucleotides, the CDR3 is TGCGCCAGCAGCTTGGGCCACGGGACAGATACGCAGTATTTT. Full variable domain (missing parts from reference TRBV5-1 and TRBJ2-3): KAGVTQTPRYLIKTRGQQVTLSCSPISGHRSVSWYQQTPGQGLQFLFEYFSETQRNKGNFPGRFSGRQFSNSRSEMNVSTLELGDSALYLCASSLGHGTDTQYFGPGTRLTVL.

V is TRBV28 and J is TRBJ1-2; D is perhaps TRBD1 (6 bases). V lost 8 bases to trimming and J lost 6 bases, with 10 bases between them. CDR1 is MDHEN, CDR2 SYDVKM, per germline. The CDR3 covers 11 residues. The CDR3 loop is CASRQVHGYTF. The CDR3 DNA reads TGTGCCAGCCGACAGGTACATGGCTACACCTTC.

This sequence joins TRBV10-3 and TRBJ1-3; D is unclear. V was trimmed by 11 bases and J by 0 bases, leaving 17 bases between them. This CDR3 has 15 amino acids. Germline V gives CDR1 ENHRY, CDR2 SYGVKD. The CDR3 protein is CAAKSPTSSGNTIYF. CDR3 nucleotide sequence: TGTGCCGCCAAGAGTCCGACAAGCTCTGGAAACACCATATATTTT.

The rearrangement links TRBV4-2 to TRBJ2-7, with D perhaps matching TRBD2 (6 bases). CDR3 size: 14 residues. Germline V CDR1 and CDR2: LGHNA, YNFKEQ. Trimming left V 1 base short and J 5 bases short, with 12 bases between. CDR3: CASSQGLALDEQYF. The CDR3 DNA is TGTGCCAGCAGCCAAGGGCTAGCGTTGGACGAGCAGTACTTC.

V is TRBV10-3 and J is TRBJ2-5; 8 bases align to TRBD1. This CDR3 has 14 amino acids. The J segment lost 5 bases and the V segment lost 2 bases, leaving 4 bases of the junction unmatched. CDR1 ENHRY and CDR2 SYGVKD come from the germline V gene. In DNA form, the CDR3 reads TGTGCCATCAGTGAGGGCAGGGGGCTTGAGACCCAGTACTTC. This sequence encodes CAISEGRGLETQYF.

The rearrangement links TRBV10-3 to TRBJ1-4; TRBD1 agrees at 9 bases. CDR1 is ENHRY, CDR2 SYGVKD, per germline. The CDR3 is 13 residues long. Trimming took 6 bases from V and 5 from J; bases not matched to a gene: 1. CDR3 DNA: TGTGCCATCAGGGGACAGGGAAATGAAAAACTGTTTTTT. Translating it yields CAIRGQGNEKLFF.

The chain has TRBV28 and TRBJ1-4, with D possibly being TRBD1 (6 bases). The CDR3 has 17 amino acids. Trimming shortened V by 2 bases and J by 3 bases, and 16 bases separated the two germline ends. Germline CDR1 reads MDHEN; CDR2 reads SYDVKM. In DNA, the CDR3 is TGTGCCAGCAGTTTAAAACAGGGAAGTAGGGCTAATGAAAAACTGTTTTTT. Amino acid sequence: CASSLKQGSRANEKLFF.

The rearrangement links TRBV10-3 to TRBJ2-5; maybe TRBD2 (5 bases). The germline V gene has CDR1 ENHRY and CDR2 SYGVKD. The CDR3 length is 12 residues. The V end was cut by 5 bases, the J end by 5 bases, with 9 bases between. This CDR3 reads CAISRGWETQYF. The CDR3, as DNA: TGTGCCATCAGTCGGGGATGGGAGACCCAGTACTTC.

The V gene is TRBV5-8, the J gene TRBJ2-2; D is perhaps TRBD2 (7 bases). V was shortened by 3 bases and J by 7 bases, with 16 bases between the two germline ends. CDR1 and CDR2 from the germline V gene are SGHTS and YDEGEE. CDR3 length equals 15 residues. The CDR3 loop is CASSSLGGPVGELFF. CDR3 DNA: TGTGCCAGCAGCTCCCTGGGGGGGCCGGTCGGGGAGCTGTTTTTT.

The rearrangement links TRBV15 to TRBJ2-5; D perhaps matches TRBD2 (6 bases). The CDR3 runs 14 residues. Trimming left V 0 bases short and J 5 bases short, with 10 bases between. The germline V gene has CDR1 LNHNV and CDR2 YYDKDF (reference sequence). This CDR3 is CATSREGEEETQYF. The CDR3 region has the DNA TGTGCCACCAGCAGAGAGGGGGAGGAGGAGACCCAGTACTTC.

The V gene is TRBV7-9, the J gene TRBJ2-7; 16 nucleotides align to TRBD2. Germline V gives CDR1 SEHNR, CDR2 FQNEAQ (reference sequence). Trimming took 0 bases from V and 3 from J; bases not matched to a gene: 8. The CDR3 covers 19 residues. This CDR3 is CASSLAPGTSGRDDYEQYF. CDR3 coding DNA: TGTGCCAGCAGCTTAGCTCCGGGGACTAGCGGGAGGGACGACTACGAGCAGTACTTC.